The 30 T cell receptor beta chains given below trace back to one sample, sequenced in a study of sequential checkpoint blockade in melanoma. Assay used: immunoSEQ multiplex PCR; TCRdb lists only in-frame clones, some missing. The sample has around 18,000 clones, around 76% seen once. As for treatment: randomized to nivolumab then ipilimumab (arm A) or the reverse (arm B). The sequencing used CD8+ T cells sorted from blood (inferred from file names), collected from a patient given nivolumab and ipilimumab in sequence. These receptor sequences come from a human donor with melanoma.

The chain employs TRBV7-6 and TRBJ1-2; TRBD1 agrees at 10 bases. Trimming took 5 bases from V and 7 from J; bases not matched to a gene: 1. Germline CDR1 is SGHVS and CDR2 is FNYEAQ. This CDR3 is 12 amino acids long. The CDR3 nucleotides read TGTGCCAGCAGCCGGGACAGGGGTGGCTACACCTTC. Its translation is CASSRDRGGYTF.

The genes are TRBV5-4 and TRBJ2-2; 10 bases match TRBD2. Germline loops: CDR1 SGHNT, CDR2 YYREEE (reference sequence). CDR3 size: 17 residues. The ends lost 0 bases at V and 8 bases at J; junction bases unmatched: 10. CDR3 in DNA: TGTGCCAGCAGCTTGGCGGGCAGCGGGAGGGCGCCGGGGGAGCTGTTTTTT. Translated, it gives CASSLAGSGRAPGELFF.

This clone was observed once. The chain links TRBV2 to TRBJ1-2; D remains unclear. CDR3 length: 14 amino acids. The germline V and J ends were trimmed by 8 bases and 6 bases, with 19 bases remaining between them. Germline V gene sequence: CDR1 SNHLY, CDR2 FYNNEI. This CDR3 reads CASAQNDKFNGYTF. The CDR3 coding sequence is TGTGCCAGCGCACAAAACGATAAGTTTAATGGCTACACCTTC. Full variable domain (remainder filled in from reference TRBV2 and TRBJ1-2): EPEVTQTPSHQVTQMGQEVILRCVPISNHLYFYWYRQILGQKVEFLVSFYNNEISEKSEIFDDQFSVERPDGSNFTLKIRSTKLEDSAMYFCASAQNDKFNGYTFGSGTRLTVV.

V usage is TRBV10-3 and J usage is TRBJ2-7; 9 bases are shared with TRBD1. CDR3 length equals 18 residues. V trimming: 0 bases; J trimming: 3 bases; junction bases outside the gene matches: 12. CDR1 ENHRY and CDR2 SYGVKD come from the germline V gene. CDR3 DNA: TGTGCCATCAGTGAGTCGATAGGACAGGGGTTCCCTAACTACGAGCAGTACTTC. It is translated as CAISESIGQGFPNYEQYF.

V is TRBV7-9 and J is TRBJ2-3, with a possible D match to TRBD1 (6 bases). V lost 4 bases to trimming and J lost 0 bases, with 11 bases between them. CDR1 is SEHNR, CDR2 FQNEAQ, per germline (reference sequence). The CDR3 has 15 amino acids. The CDR3 reads CASSSLDRSTDTQYF. The CDR3 nucleotides are TGTGCCAGCAGCTCCCTTGACAGGAGCACAGATACGCAGTATTTT. The full variable domain, completed using reference TRBV7-9 and TRBJ2-3, is DTGVSQNPRHKITKRGQNVTFRCDPISEHNRLYWYRQTLGQGPEFLTYFQNEAQLEKSRLLSDRFSAERPKGSFSTLEIQRTEQGDSAMYLCASSSLDRSTDTQYFGPGTRLTVL.

The rearrangement joins TRBV2 to TRBJ2-7; 11 bases align to TRBD2. Per germline, CDR1 SNHLY and CDR2 FYNNEI. This CDR3 region has 13 residues. J gave up 4 bases and V 6 bases, and 2 bases lay outside the gene matches. The CDR3 reads CASRLAGDYEQYF. CDR3 coding DNA: TGTGCCAGCAGACTAGCGGGGGATTACGAGCAGTACTTC.

V usage is TRBV18 and J usage is TRBJ2-1; 8 bases are shared with TRBD1. Unmatched junction bases numbered 5, after V lost 6 bases and J lost 4 bases. Per the germline V gene, CDR1 is KGHSH and CDR2 is LQKENI. The CDR3 runs to 14 residues. CDR3 sequence (DNA): TGTGCCAGCTCCCCGGACAGGGAATACAATGAGCAGTTCTTC. Protein: CASSPDREYNEQFF.

Only a few counts were recorded for this clone. V usage is TRBV28 and J usage is TRBJ2-7; 7 bases match TRBD1. The CDR3 covers 12 residues. Germline V lookup: CDR1 MDHEN, CDR2 SYDVKM. The junction had 5 bases not matched to a gene; V was cut back by 6 bases and J by 6 bases. The CDR3 sequence is CASSLGGPEQYF. The CDR3 DNA is TGTGCCAGCAGCTTAGGGGGCCCCGAGCAGTACTTC.

V is TRBV4-1 and J is TRBJ2-2; D is ambiguous. The ends were cut back, 4 bases at V and 5 bases at J, with 8 bases in the middle. Germline CDR1 and CDR2: MGHRA and YSYEKL. The CDR3 has 13 residues. CDR3 in amino acids: CASSPVVTGELFF. In DNA, the CDR3 is TGCGCCAGCAGCCCGGTCGTTACCGGGGAGCTGTTTTTT.

The CDR3 DNA reads TGTGCCTGGAGGGTTAGGGGGAGGGCGAGGTCCTACAATGAGCAGTTCTTC. Amino acids: CAWRVRGRARSYNEQFF. The genes are TRBV30 and TRBJ2-1, with a tentative D call TRBD2 (7 bases). CDR3 length equals 17 residues. Germline CDR1 reads GTSNPN; CDR2 reads SVGIG (reference sequence). The V end was cut by 3 bases, the J end by 1 base, with 19 bases between.

This rearrangement joins TRBV29-1 to TRBJ1-4; 7 positions match TRBD1. This CDR3 has 13 amino acids. V lost 5 bases to trimming and J lost 7 bases; unmatched junction nucleotides: 7. Germline CDR1 and CDR2: SQVTM and ANQGSEA. The CDR3 DNA sequence: TGCAGCGTTACCACAGGGGCGCTTGAAAAACTGTTTTTT. It yields the protein CSVTTGALEKLFF.

The genes are TRBV30 and TRBJ1-1, with TRBD1 matching 9 bases. This CDR3 is 14 amino acids long. Germline V CDR1 and CDR2: GTSNPN, SVGIG (reference sequence). After removal of 2 bases from V and 1 base from J, the junction contained 2 bases not matched to a gene. CDR3 amino acids: CAWSTGQGNTEAFF. The CDR3 DNA reads TGTGCCTGGAGTACGGGACAGGGGAACACTGAAGCTTTCTTT.

This clone was picked up a small number of times. The J gene is TRBJ1-1, the V gene TRBV19; D ambiguous. Trimming took 2 bases from V and 4 from J, leaving 8 bases between them. The CDR3 extends over 13 amino acids. Germline loops: CDR1 LNHDA, CDR2 SQIVND (reference sequence). CDR3 nucleotide sequence: TGTGCCAGTAGTATAACAGAGGGCACTGAAGCTTTCTTT. Translating gives CASSITEGTEAFF.

The chain couples TRBV27 to TRBJ2-3, with D maybe TRBD2 (5 bases). The germline V and J ends were trimmed by 3 bases and 2 bases, with 12 bases remaining between them. The CDR3 loop spans 15 amino acids. CDR1 and CDR2 (germline): MNHEY, SMNVEV (reference sequence). CDR3 nucleotides: TGTGCCAGCAGTTTTGCGAGCGGAATCACAGATACGCAGTATTTT. Translated, it gives CASSFASGITDTQYF.

The rearrangement uses TRBV4-3 and TRBJ1-2, with D tentatively TRBD1 (5 bases). The CDR3 is made up of 15 amino acids. V gave up 4 bases and J gave up 4 bases, with 16 bases separating them. The germline gives CDR1 LGHNA, CDR2 YSLEER. CDR3 in amino acids: CASSPTTPGLYGYTF. The CDR3 DNA reads TGCGCCAGCAGCCCAACCACTCCAGGGCTCTATGGCTACACCTTC.

Turning to this clone: Other DNA sequences from this sample encode an identical CDR3 as well. This chain links TRBV6-4 with TRBJ2-2; D might be TRBD1 (6 bases). The CDR3 sequence is 13 residues long. Germline V CDR1 and CDR2: MRHNA, SNTAGT. Trimming removed 3 bases at V and 5 bases at J, with 7 bases between. CDR3 amino acids: CASSDTGTGELFF. The CDR3 DNA is TGTGCCAGCAGTGATACAGGGACCGGGGAGCTGTTTTTT.

V usage is TRBV27 and J usage is TRBJ2-7, with 13 bases identical to TRBD2. Germline-derived CDR1 and CDR2 are MNHEY and SMNVEV (reference sequence). Trimming removed 6 bases from V and 3 bases from J; junction bases left unmatched: 5. This CDR3 is built from 15 residues. The CDR3 DNA reads TGTGCCAGCAGCCAGACTAGCGGGGGGTACTACGAGCAGTACTTC. Its protein product is CASSQTSGGYYEQYF.

The chain has TRBV28 and TRBJ1-1, with 7 bases that match TRBD1. The CDR3 covers 14 residues. Germline lookup yields CDR1 MDHEN and CDR2 SYDVKM. The ends lost 5 bases at V and 4 bases at J; junction bases unmatched: 7. The CDR3 nucleotides read TGTGCCAGCAGTCTCATGACAGGGTCCACTGAAGCTTTCTTT. It translates to CASSLMTGSTEAFF.

The chain combines TRBV6-6 with TRBJ2-3, with TRBD2 matching over 9 bases. This CDR3 spans 16 amino acids. After removal of 2 bases from V and 3 bases from J, the junction contained 6 bases not matched to a gene. Germline V gives CDR1 MNHNY, CDR2 SVGAGI (reference sequence). CDR3 DNA: TGTGCCAGCAGTTACGTGCGGGAGGGCCGTACAGATACGCAGTATTTT. Amino acids: CASSYVREGRTDTQYF.

This chain uses TRBV19 with TRBJ2-1; D is possibly TRBD2 (5 bases). The CDR3 covers 17 residues. Germline CDR1 LNHDA, CDR2 SQIVND (reference sequence). V lost 4 bases and J lost 0, with 16 bases in between. This CDR3 reads CASSKGGSRSSYNEQFF. The CDR3 DNA is TGTGCCAGTAGTAAAGGAGGCAGTCGGAGCTCCTACAATGAGCAGTTCTTC.

This clone is classed as medium-sized. The rearrangement links TRBV19 to TRBJ1-1; D unclear. This CDR3 has 13 amino acids. The V and J ends lost 5 bases and 1 base respectively, with 8 bases between them. From germline, CDR1 is LNHDA and CDR2 SQIVND (reference sequence). The CDR3 region is CASSVAENTEAFF. For the CDR3, the DNA is TGTGCCAGTAGTGTCGCAGAGAACACTGAAGCTTTCTTT.

V gene TRBV4-1 combines with J gene TRBJ2-7, with 12 bases aligning to TRBD2. This CDR3 comprises 15 residues. V shed 3 bases, J shed 4 bases, and the junction held 4 bases outside the gene matches. Germline CDR1 MGHRA, CDR2 YSYEKL. CDR3 amino acids: CASSHLAGGPYEQYF. In DNA form, the CDR3 reads TGCGCCAGCAGCCATCTAGCGGGAGGGCCTTACGAGCAGTACTTC.

V and J are TRBV7-6 and TRBJ2-7; 11 bases are a match to TRBD2. The CDR3 covers 16 residues. Germline trimming cut 2 bases from V and 3 bases from J; bases unmatched to any gene: 6. CDR1 SGHVS and CDR2 FNYEAQ come from the germline V gene. The CDR3 region has the DNA TGTGCCAGCAGCTTAACAATAGCGGGAGGGGGCTACGAGCAGTACTTC. Translating it yields CASSLTIAGGGYEQYF. The complete variable domain, with remaining parts taken from reference TRBV7-6 and TRBJ2-7, reads GAGVSQSPRYKVTKRGQDVALRCDPISGHVSLYWYRQALGQGPEFLTYFNYEAQQDKSGLPNDRFSAERPEGSISTLTIQRTEQRDSAMYRCASSLTIAGGGYEQYFGPGTRLTVT.

V gene TRBV28 combines with J gene TRBJ2-7; TRBD1 is a possible D gene (5 bases). The CDR3 covers 12 residues. V shed 8 bases and J shed 2 bases, with 10 bases lying between them. Per the germline V gene, CDR1 is MDHEN and CDR2 is SYDVKM. CDR3 coding DNA: TGTGCCAGCCGGACGGACACCTACGAGCAGTACTTC. As protein: CASRTDTYEQYF.

The chain has TRBV7-9 and TRBJ1-1; 7 positions agree with TRBD1. The CDR3 runs to 19 residues. Germline V CDR1 and CDR2: SEHNR, FQNEAQ (reference sequence). V dropped 5 bases and J dropped 1; count of bases not matched to a gene: 19. CDR3 sequence (DNA): TGTGCCAGCAGCATCAATTCGGGTGGGCAGGGGGTATCGAACACTGAAGCTTTCTTT. Translating it yields CASSINSGGQGVSNTEAFF.

The gene calls are TRBV7-8 and TRBJ1-2; TRBD1 matches 7 bases. The V gene's germline CDR1 is SGHVS and CDR2 FQNEAQ. There are 15 residues in the CDR3. The V segment lost 1 base and the J segment 2 bases; nucleotides outside the gene matches: 4. This chain's CDR3 is CASSLEGTANYGYTF. The CDR3 bases are TGTGCCAGCAGCTTAGAAGGGACAGCCAACTATGGCTACACCTTC.

This chain links TRBV4-3 with TRBJ2-7; 7 nucleotides agree with TRBD1. There are 15 residues in the CDR3. Trimming took 8 bases from V and 2 from J; bases not matched to a gene: 12. Per the germline V gene, CDR1 is LGHNA and CDR2 is YSLEER. CDR3 nucleotide sequence: TGCGCCAGCGCAGAGGGGTTGCAGGGGGCCTACGAGCAGTACTTC. It specifies CASAEGLQGAYEQYF.

The chain joins TRBV9 to TRBJ2-1, with TRBD2 matching over 9 bases. Unmatched junction bases numbered 8, after V lost 2 bases and J lost 8 bases. CDR3 length equals 15 residues. Germline CDR1 reads SGDLS; CDR2 reads YYNGEE. The CDR3 here is CASSVSGSIPDEQFF. DNA of the CDR3: TGTGCCAGCAGCGTTAGCGGGAGTATTCCGGATGAGCAGTTCTTC. The complete variable domain, with remaining parts taken from reference TRBV9 and TRBJ2-1, reads DSGVTQTPKHLITATGQRVTLRCSPRSGDLSVYWYQQSLDQGLQFLIQYYNGEERAKGNILERFSAQQFPDLHSELNLSSLELGDSALYFCASSVSGSIPDEQFFGPGTRLTVL.

The chain recombines TRBV5-8 with TRBJ2-7, with D perhaps matching TRBD1 (6 bases). V was cut by 0 bases and J by 4 bases, with 8 bases left in between. The germline CDR1 and CDR2 sequences are SGHTS and YDEGEE. The CDR3 length is 13 residues. DNA of the CDR3: TGTGCCAGCAGCTTGGGGGACATATACGAGCAGTACTTC. Protein product: CASSLGDIYEQYF.

This rearrangement joins TRBV28 to TRBJ2-1; the D gene is possibly TRBD2 (6 bases). There are 13 residues in the CDR3. Trimming cost V 6 bases and J 9 bases, with 15 bases left between them. Germline lookup yields CDR1 MDHEN and CDR2 SYDVKM. CDR3 DNA sequence: TGTGCCAGCAGACAAACTAGCTTCAGTGAGCAGTTCTTC. Encoded protein: CASRQTSFSEQFF.